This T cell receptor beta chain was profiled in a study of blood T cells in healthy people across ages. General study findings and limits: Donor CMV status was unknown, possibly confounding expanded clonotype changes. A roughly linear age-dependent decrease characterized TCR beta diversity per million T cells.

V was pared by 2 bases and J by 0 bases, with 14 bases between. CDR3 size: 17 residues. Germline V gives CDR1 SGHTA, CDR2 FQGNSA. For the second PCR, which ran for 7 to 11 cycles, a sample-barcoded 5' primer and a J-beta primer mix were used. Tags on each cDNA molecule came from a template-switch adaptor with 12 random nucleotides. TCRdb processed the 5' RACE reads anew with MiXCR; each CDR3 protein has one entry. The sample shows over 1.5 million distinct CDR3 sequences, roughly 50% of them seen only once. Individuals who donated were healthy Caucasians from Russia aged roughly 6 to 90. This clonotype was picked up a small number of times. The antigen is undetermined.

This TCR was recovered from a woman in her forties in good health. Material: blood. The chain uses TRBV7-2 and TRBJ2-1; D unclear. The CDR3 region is CASSLWGVVSSYNEQFF. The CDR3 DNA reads TGTGCCAGCAGCTTATGGGGTGTGGTGAGCTCCTACAATGAGCAGTTCTTC.